This passage covers 20 T cell receptor beta chains from one sample sequenced in a study of OX40 agonist ivuxolimab in advanced cancers. Method: immunoSEQ multiplex PCR; TCRdb's copy keeps in-frame clones and lacks some. Here the sample spans tens of thousands of clones, approximately 90% being singletons. This specimen was CD4+ or CD8+ T cells sorted from blood, taken in a trial of the OX40 agonist ivuxolimab. The receptors stem from an adult with an advanced solid tumor such as melanoma, head and neck, liver or kidney cancer.

J is TRBJ2-7 and V is TRBV6-6, with D tentatively TRBD1 (6 bases). Germline V lookup: CDR1 MNHNY, CDR2 SVGAGI (reference sequence). This CDR3 spans 15 amino acids. The V and J ends lost 6 bases and 6 bases respectively, with 21 bases between them. The CDR3 spells CASSPFAGTQGEQYF. CDR3 DNA sequence: TGTGCCAGCAGCCCCTTCGCCGGGACACAAGGCGAGCAGTACTTC.

CDR3 region: CASSLDIMNTEAFF. The DNA for the CDR3 is TGTGCCAGCAGCTTGGACATCATGAACACTGAAGCTTTCTTT. The chain combines TRBV5-5 with TRBJ1-1; no firm D call. CDR3 size: 14 residues. Germline CDR1 reads SGHKS; CDR2 reads YYEKEE (reference sequence). Trimming took 0 bases from V and 0 from J, leaving 6 bases between them.

V is TRBV11-3 and J is TRBJ2-7, with 7 bases aligning to TRBD1. The ends lost 5 bases at V and 4 bases at J; junction bases unmatched: 5. The germline V gene encodes CDR1 SGHNT and CDR2 YENEEA. CDR3 length equals 13 residues. The CDR3 spells CASSPGQTYEQYF. The CDR3 DNA reads as TGTGCCAGCAGCCCGGGACAGACTTACGAGCAGTACTTC.

Here the CDR3 reads CASSEGRKSEQFF. The CDR3 nucleotides read TGTGCCAGCAGTGAAGGCAGGAAGAGTGAGCAGTTCTTC. The gene calls are TRBV2 and TRBJ2-1; D is unresolved. The CDR3 has 13 residues. Looked up from germline, CDR1 is SNHLY and CDR2 is FYNNEI. Between the trimmed V and J ends, which lost 1 base and 9 bases, there was a span of 10 bases.

V gene TRBV5-1 combines with J gene TRBJ1-2, with 7 nucleotides matching TRBD1. The CDR3 has 14 amino acids. Per the germline V gene, CDR1 is SGHRS and CDR2 is YFSETQ. Unmatched junction bases numbered 10, after V lost 3 bases and J lost 8 bases. CDR3 residues: CASSSLWTGGGYTF. CDR3 DNA sequence: TGCGCCAGCAGCTCCCTTTGGACAGGCGGCGGCTACACCTTC.

This clone has just a few counts. The chain links TRBV2 to TRBJ1-1, with 9 bases identical to TRBD1. The CDR3 length is 12 residues. Germline V CDR1 and CDR2: SNHLY, FYNNEI. J lost 3 bases, V lost 8 bases, and 1 base had no gene match. The CDR3 DNA reads as TGTGCCAGCGGGACAGGGCACACTGAAGCTTTCTTT. This translates into CASGTGHTEAFF.

The CDR3 region has the DNA TGTGCCAGCAGCGAGGAGTATACGCAGTATTTT. Its protein product is CASSEEYTQYF. The rearrangement uses TRBV7-8 and TRBJ2-3; D is ambiguous. Germline V CDR1 and CDR2: SGHVS, FQNEAQ. V gave up 5 bases and J gave up 7 bases, with 7 bases separating them. This CDR3 comprises 11 residues. Using reference TRBV7-8 and TRBJ2-3 for the parts outside the CDR3, the full variable domain is GAGVSQSPRYKVAKRGQDVALRCDPISGHVSLFWYQQALGQGPEFLTYFQNEAQLDKSGLPSDRFFAERPEGSVSTLKIQRTQQEDSAVYLCASSEEYTQYFGPGTRLTVL.

The rearrangement uses TRBV11-3 and TRBJ2-2; D unresolved. CDR3 length: 16 amino acids. Trimming pared 5 bases from V and 0 bases from J, leaving 13 bases between. The V gene's germline CDR1 is SGHNT and CDR2 YENEEA. CDR3 nucleotides: TGTGCCAGCAGCGCGAGATCCGGCGCGAACACCGGGGAGCTGTTTTTT. It is translated as CASSARSGANTGELFF.

The V gene is TRBV6-5, the J gene TRBJ2-1; D gene uncertain. V lost 0 bases to trimming and J lost 0 bases, with 9 bases between them. Per the germline V gene, CDR1 is MNHEY and CDR2 is SVGAGI. CDR3 size: 16 residues. CDR3: CASSYSQVSSYNEQFF. In nucleotides, the CDR3 is TGTGCCAGCAGTTACTCTCAGGTCAGCTCCTACAATGAGCAGTTCTTC.

V usage is TRBV7-2 and J usage is TRBJ1-5; D is undetermined. CDR1 SGHTA and CDR2 FQGNSA come from the germline V gene. The V end lost 1 base, the J end lost 4 bases, and 8 bases lay between the germline ends. CDR3 size: 14 residues. CDR3 residues: CASSLEAANQPQHF. The DNA for the CDR3 is TGTGCCAGCAGCTTAGAGGCAGCAAATCAGCCCCAGCATTTT.

The V gene is TRBV4-1, the J gene TRBJ2-4, with 8 bases fitting TRBD2. V dropped 1 base and J dropped 0; count of bases not matched to a gene: 11. Germline CDR1 is MGHRA and CDR2 is YSYEKL. This CDR3 is 19 amino acids long. The CDR3 is CASSQGWVAGMLAKNIQYF. CDR3 nucleotides: TGCGCCAGCAGCCAAGGTTGGGTAGCGGGGATGCTAGCCAAAAACATTCAGTACTTC.

J is TRBJ1-4 and V is TRBV19; 7 bases agree with TRBD1. Germline V lookup: CDR1 LNHDA, CDR2 SQIVND (reference sequence). The CDR3 has 16 amino acids. V lost 7 bases to trimming and J lost 0 bases; unmatched junction nucleotides: 8. The CDR3 loop is CASTQGGRATNEKLFF. CDR3 nucleotide sequence: TGTGCCAGTACCCAGGGGGGTAGGGCAACTAATGAAAAACTGTTTTTT.

This chain joins TRBV5-1 and TRBJ2-3; a weak D match, TRBD1 (7 bases). V was shortened by 1 base and J by 4 bases, with 10 bases between the two germline ends. CDR3 size: 14 residues. Germline CDR1 is SGHRS and CDR2 is YFSETQ. The CDR3 DNA reads as TGCGCCAGCAGCTTGTCCAGGGGGGCAGATACGCAGTATTTT. Translated: CASSLSRGADTQYF.

V usage is TRBV2 and J usage is TRBJ2-5, with 10 bases aligning to TRBD2. This CDR3 comprises 17 residues. The V gene end was trimmed by 2 bases and the J gene end by 1 base; junction bases not matched to a gene: 7. Germline V lookup: CDR1 SNHLY, CDR2 FYNNEI. CDR3: CASSEPVERGGQETQYF. In nucleotides, the CDR3 is TGTGCCAGCAGTGAACCGGTGGAGCGGGGGGGCCAAGAGACCCAGTACTTC. Together with reference TRBV2 and TRBJ2-5, the CDR3 gives the full variable domain: EPEVTQTPSHQVTQMGQEVILRCVPISNHLYFYWYRQILGQKVEFLVSFYNNEISEKSEIFDDQFSVERPDGSNFTLKIRSTKLEDSAMYFCASSEPVERGGQETQYFGPGTRLLVL.

V is TRBV5-6 and J is TRBJ2-1; D is possibly TRBD1 (5 bases). Between the trimmed V and J ends, which lost 4 bases and 1 base, there was a span of 9 bases. The CDR3 length is 14 residues. The germline V gene encodes CDR1 SGHDT and CDR2 YYEEEE. This CDR3 reads CASSHSGSYNEQFF. The CDR3 coding sequence is TGTGCCAGCAGCCACTCAGGGTCCTACAATGAGCAGTTCTTC. Variable domain in full (rest from reference TRBV5-6 and TRBJ2-1): DAGVTQSPTHLIKTRGQQVTLRCSPKSGHDTVSWYQQALGQGPQFIFQYYEEEERQRGNFPDRFSGHQFPNYSSELNVNALLLGDSALYLCASSHSGSYNEQFFGPGTRLTVL.

This clone occurred a few times. The rearrangement links TRBV7-3 to TRBJ2-3; D possibly uses TRBD1 or TRBD2 (7 bases each). Germline V gene data show CDR1 as SGHTA and CDR2 as FQGTGA. This CDR3 is 16 amino acids long. V lost 5 bases and J lost 3, with 18 bases in between. CDR3 in DNA: TGTGCCAGCAGCGCGCGACAGGGAGGGAGTACAGATACGCAGTATTTT. It yields the protein CASSARQGGSTDTQYF.

This chain connects TRBV25-1 to TRBJ2-2; the D gene is possibly TRBD1 (5 bases). The germline CDR1 and CDR2 sequences are MGHDK and SYGVNS. This CDR3 has 15 amino acids. Trimming shortened V by 4 bases and J by 4 bases, and 13 bases separated the two germline ends. The DNA for the CDR3 is TGTGCCAGCAGTGGACAGACGATAGTCACCGGGGAGCTGTTTTTT. Residues: CASSGQTIVTGELFF.

V and J are TRBV10-1 and TRBJ2-3; 8 bases match TRBD1. Germline V gives CDR1 WNHNN, CDR2 SYGVQD (reference sequence). CDR3 length: 15 amino acids. The junction had 3 bases not matched to a gene; V was cut back by 4 bases and J by 0 bases. CDR3 in DNA: TGCGCCAGCAGTGCGGACAGGGAAAGCACAGATACGCAGTATTTT. This sequence encodes CASSADRESTDTQYF.

The J gene is TRBJ2-6, the V gene TRBV19, with a tentative D call TRBD2 (6 bases). Trimming left V 6 bases short and J 0 bases short, with 27 bases between. Germline CDR1 LNHDA, CDR2 SQIVND (reference sequence). CDR3 length: 21 amino acids. The CDR3 bases are TGTGCCAGTAGCCGCAAGGAAAAAGCGCCGGACTATACCTCTGGGGCCAACGTCCTGACTTTC. This encodes CASSRKEKAPDYTSGANVLTF.

V gene TRBV18 combines with J gene TRBJ1-5, with 9 positions matching TRBD1. V gave up 4 bases and J gave up 5 bases; unmatched junction bases: 6. The CDR3 sequence is 15 residues long. Germline CDR1 and CDR2: KGHSH and LQKENI. The CDR3 sequence is CASSQITGGDQPQHF. Here the CDR3 DNA reads TGTGCCAGCTCACAAATTACAGGGGGCGATCAGCCCCAGCATTTT.